The 13 T cell receptor beta chains reported below all come from one sample, sequenced in a study of blood T cell repertoires in COVID-19. This table comes from immunoSEQ multiplex PCR, and its TCRdb copy is limited to in-frame clones, with some not included. Among about 350,000 clones, about 90% were seen once, and the ten largest hold 1%. Sequencing was carried out using PBMCs or T cells enriched from blood (not recorded which). All receptors come from a woman aged 25 to 39 who had been exposed to COVID-19.

The chain has TRBV7-2 and TRBJ2-2, with D perhaps matching TRBD1 (5 bases). This CDR3 is 15 amino acids long. In germline, CDR1 is SGHTA, CDR2 FQGNSA. The V end was cut by 2 bases, the J end by 7 bases, with 14 bases between. This chain's CDR3 is CASSLISQGVGELFF. CDR3 coding DNA: TGTGCCAGCAGCTTAATCTCCCAGGGTGTCGGGGAGCTGTTTTTT.

The table lists this clone with a few counts. The CDR3 region is CASKLGGEETYEQYF. For the CDR3, the DNA is TGTGCCAGCAAGCTGGGAGGGGAGGAGACCTACGAGCAGTACTTC. The rearrangement links TRBV28 to TRBJ2-7; 7 positions agree with TRBD2. The trim removed 7 bases at V and 2 bases at J, leaving 11 bases unmatched. The CDR3 contains 15 residues. CDR1 MDHEN and CDR2 SYDVKM come from the germline V gene.

The DNA for the CDR3 is TGTGCCAGTACCCCCGGGGGTCGCGGGAGAGCAGATACGCAGTATTTT. Its translation is CASTPGGRGRADTQYF. This rearrangement joins TRBV19 to TRBJ2-3, with 7 bases aligning to TRBD2. From germline, CDR1 is LNHDA and CDR2 SQIVND (reference sequence). V shed 7 bases, J shed 4 bases, and the junction held 14 bases outside the gene matches. This CDR3 is built from 16 residues.

This chain joins TRBV5-1 and TRBJ2-1; D remains ambiguous. The CDR3 is 14 amino acids. Germline values: CDR1 SGHRS, CDR2 YFSETQ. V shed 2 bases and J shed 8 bases, with 14 bases lying between them. CDR3 in amino acids: CASSFRVSTDEQFF. The CDR3 coding sequence is TGCGCCAGCAGCTTTAGAGTCTCCACCGATGAGCAGTTCTTC. The full variable domain, completed using reference TRBV5-1 and TRBJ2-1, is KAGVTQTPRYLIKTRGQQVTLSCSPISGHRSVSWYQQTPGQGLQFLFEYFSETQRNKGNFPGRFSGRQFSNSRSEMNVSTLELGDSALYLCASSFRVSTDEQFFGPGTRLTVL.

This chain joins TRBV28 and TRBJ2-7; 10 nucleotides agree with TRBD2. This CDR3 has 16 residues. V shed 4 bases and J 6 bases; nucleotides not matched to a gene: 12. Per germline, CDR1 MDHEN and CDR2 SYDVKM. The CDR3 here is CASSYARASGSGEQYF. The CDR3 coding sequence is TGTGCCAGCAGTTACGCTAGGGCTAGCGGGAGTGGCGAGCAGTACTTC.

This clone has a count of ten or more. V usage is TRBV27 and J usage is TRBJ1-1, with 7 nucleotides matching TRBD1. Unmatched junction bases numbered 8, after V lost 6 bases and J lost 7 bases. The V gene's germline CDR1 is MNHEY and CDR2 SMNVEV (reference sequence). The CDR3 has 13 residues. CDR3 bases: TGTGCCAGCAGAGGGTCAGGGGGTTATGAAGCTTTCTTT. Residues: CASRGSGGYEAFF.

This clone turned up a few times. The genes are TRBV9 and TRBJ1-4; 8 nucleotides line up with TRBD1. This CDR3 comprises 15 residues. CDR1 is SGDLS, CDR2 YYNGEE, per germline. Trimming cost V 3 bases and J 7 bases; bases outside gene matches: 8. CDR3 residues: CASSATGEFGEKLFF. The CDR3, as DNA: TGTGCCAGCAGCGCGACAGGGGAGTTTGGTGAAAAACTGTTTTTT.

The V gene is TRBV30, the J gene TRBJ2-2, with D possibly matching TRBD1 (6 bases). CDR3 length: 17 amino acids. Germline V gene data show CDR1 as GTSNPN and CDR2 as SVGIG (reference sequence). V lost 0 bases and J 7 bases, leaving 21 bases between the germline ends. The chain's CDR3 is CAWSVRKGTKGGGELFF. CDR3 DNA: TGTGCCTGGAGTGTACGCAAGGGTACCAAAGGGGGCGGGGAGCTGTTTTTT.

V is TRBV6-5 and J is TRBJ1-3, with a weak D call TRBD1 (6 bases). Trimming left V 6 bases short and J 1 base short, with 10 bases between. Looked up from germline, CDR1 is MNHEY and CDR2 is SVGAGI. This CDR3 has 14 residues. The CDR3 here is CASRARGSGNTIYF. CDR3 coding DNA: TGTGCCAGCAGGGCAAGGGGGTCTGGAAACACCATATATTTT.

This sequence joins TRBV5-1 and TRBJ2-3; TRBD2 agrees at 8 bases. This CDR3 has 15 residues. CDR1 is SGHRS and CDR2 is YFSETQ in the germline V gene. The V gene end was trimmed by 4 bases and the J gene end by 1 base; junction bases not matched to a gene: 5. CDR3 sequence (DNA): TGCGCCAGCAGCCTATCGACTAGCGGCACAGATACGCAGTATTTT. Protein: CASSLSTSGTDTQYF.

The rearrangement links TRBV28 to TRBJ1-2; D is possibly TRBD1 (6 bases). This CDR3 region has 16 residues. The germline V gene encodes CDR1 MDHEN and CDR2 SYDVKM. Trimming shortened V by 5 bases and J by 2 bases, and 18 bases separated the two germline ends. The CDR3 is CASSLPNPGQNYGYTF. The CDR3 nucleotides read TGTGCCAGCAGTCTACCCAACCCGGGACAAAACTATGGCTACACCTTC.

The chain links TRBV7-8 to TRBJ2-5; D possibly corresponds to TRBD1 (5 bases). The CDR3 spans 15 residues. Per germline, CDR1 SGHVS and CDR2 FQNEAQ. Trimming removed 0 bases at V and 3 bases at J, with 11 bases between. The CDR3 DNA reads as TGTGCCAGCAGCTTAGCGCTGCGACAGAAAGAGACCCAGTACTTC. Translated: CASSLALRQKETQYF. The variable domain in full, with the rest retrieved from reference TRBV7-8 and TRBJ2-5, is GAGVSQSPRYKVAKRGQDVALRCDPISGHVSLFWYQQALGQGPEFLTYFQNEAQLDKSGLPSDRFFAERPEGSVSTLKIQRTQQEDSAVYLCASSLALRQKETQYFGPGTRLLVL.

In DNA form, the CDR3 reads TGTGCCAGCAGGGAACATCAACAGTACTTC. Translation: CASREHQQYF. The chain joins TRBV2 to TRBJ2-5; no clear D. Germline V gives CDR1 SNHLY, CDR2 FYNNEI. The length of the CDR3 is 10 residues. Between the trimmed V and J ends, which lost 6 bases and 11 bases, there was a span of 10 bases.